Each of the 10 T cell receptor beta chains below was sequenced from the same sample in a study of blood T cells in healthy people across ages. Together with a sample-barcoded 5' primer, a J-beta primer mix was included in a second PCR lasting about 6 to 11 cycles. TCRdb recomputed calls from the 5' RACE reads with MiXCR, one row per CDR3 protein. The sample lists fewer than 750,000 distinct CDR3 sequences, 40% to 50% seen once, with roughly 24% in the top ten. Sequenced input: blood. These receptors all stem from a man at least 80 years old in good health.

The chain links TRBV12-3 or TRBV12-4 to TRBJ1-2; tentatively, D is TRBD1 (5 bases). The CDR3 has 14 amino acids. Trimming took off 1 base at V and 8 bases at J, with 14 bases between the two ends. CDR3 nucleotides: TGTGCCAGCAGTTTAGGTTCAGGGTATACGGGCTACACCTTC. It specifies CASSLGSGYTGYTF.

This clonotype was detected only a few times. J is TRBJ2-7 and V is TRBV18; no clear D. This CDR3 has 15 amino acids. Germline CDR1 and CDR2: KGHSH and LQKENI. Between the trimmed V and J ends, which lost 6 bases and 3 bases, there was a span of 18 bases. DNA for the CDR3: TGTGCCAGCTCTCCCCTCGCTAACCCTAGCTACGAGCAGTACTTC. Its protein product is CASSPLANPSYEQYF.

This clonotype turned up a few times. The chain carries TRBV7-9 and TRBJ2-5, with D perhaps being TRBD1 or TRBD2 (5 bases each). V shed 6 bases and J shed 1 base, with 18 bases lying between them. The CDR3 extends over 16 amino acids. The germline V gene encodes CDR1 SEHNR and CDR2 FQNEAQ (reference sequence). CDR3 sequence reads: CASSWAGNTGQETQYF. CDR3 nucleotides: TGTGCCAGCAGTTGGGCCGGGAACACAGGCCAAGAGACCCAGTACTTC.

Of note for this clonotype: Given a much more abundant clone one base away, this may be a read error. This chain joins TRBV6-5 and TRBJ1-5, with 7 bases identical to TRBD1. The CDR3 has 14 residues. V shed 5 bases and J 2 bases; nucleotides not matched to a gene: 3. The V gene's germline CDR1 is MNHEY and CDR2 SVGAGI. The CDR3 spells CASSDGQGNQPQHF. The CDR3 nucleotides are TGTGCCAGCAGTGACGGACAGGGCAATCAGCCCCAGCATTTT.

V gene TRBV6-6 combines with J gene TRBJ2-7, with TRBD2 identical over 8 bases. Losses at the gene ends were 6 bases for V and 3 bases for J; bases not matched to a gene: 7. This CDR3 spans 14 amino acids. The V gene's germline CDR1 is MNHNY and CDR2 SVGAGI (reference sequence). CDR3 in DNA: TGTGCCAGCAGAGGGGGGACTAGAGGCTACGAGCAGTACTTC. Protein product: CASRGGTRGYEQYF.

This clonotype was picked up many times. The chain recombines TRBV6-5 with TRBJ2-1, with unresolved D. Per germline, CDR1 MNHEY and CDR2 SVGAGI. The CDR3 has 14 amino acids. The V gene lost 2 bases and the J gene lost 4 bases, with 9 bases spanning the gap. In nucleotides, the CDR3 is TGTGCCAGCAGTTACCAGAGTAGGTACAATGAGCAGTTCTTC. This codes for CASSYQSRYNEQFF.

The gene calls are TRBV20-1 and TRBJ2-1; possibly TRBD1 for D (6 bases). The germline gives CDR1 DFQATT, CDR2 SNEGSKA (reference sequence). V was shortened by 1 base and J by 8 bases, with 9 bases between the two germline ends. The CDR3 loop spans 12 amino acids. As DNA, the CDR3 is TGCAGTGCTAGAGCACAGGGCTATGAGCAGTTCTTC. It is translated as CSARAQGYEQFF.

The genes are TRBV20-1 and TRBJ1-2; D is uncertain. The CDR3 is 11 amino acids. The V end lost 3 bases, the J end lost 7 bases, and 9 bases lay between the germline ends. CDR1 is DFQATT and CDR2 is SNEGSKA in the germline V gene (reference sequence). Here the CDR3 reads CSARGMVGYTF. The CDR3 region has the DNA TGCAGTGCTAGGGGGATGGTTGGCTACACCTTC.

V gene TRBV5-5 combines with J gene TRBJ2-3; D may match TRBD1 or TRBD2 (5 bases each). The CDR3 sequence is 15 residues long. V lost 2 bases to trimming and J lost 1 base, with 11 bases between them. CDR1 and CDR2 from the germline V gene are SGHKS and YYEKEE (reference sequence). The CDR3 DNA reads TGTGCCAGCAGCTTCGAGGGGCGGGGCACAGATACGCAGTATTTT. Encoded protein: CASSFEGRGTDTQYF.

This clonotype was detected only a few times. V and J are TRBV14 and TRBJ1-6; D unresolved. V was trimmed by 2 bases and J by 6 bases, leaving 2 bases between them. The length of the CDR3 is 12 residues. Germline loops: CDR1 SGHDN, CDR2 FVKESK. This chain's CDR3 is CASSQRNSPLHF. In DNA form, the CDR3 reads TGTGCCAGCAGCCAACGTAATTCACCCCTCCACTTT.